The 25 T cell receptor beta chains listed next were all sequenced from one sample in a study of blood T cells in healthy people across ages. A sample-barcoded 5' primer and a J-beta primer mix were used in a second PCR of roughly 6 to 11 cycles. Using its own MiXCR run on the 5' RACE reads, TCRdb lists one record per CDR3 protein. The sample yields hundreds of thousands of distinct CDR3 sequences, approximately 47% seen once. Sequencing used blood. These receptors originate from a man in his sixties in good health.

The chain uses TRBV7-9 and TRBJ1-1; the D is unclear. The V and J ends lost 6 bases and 5 bases respectively, with 10 bases between them. The CDR3 spans 12 residues. Germline values: CDR1 SEHNR, CDR2 FQNEAQ (reference sequence). CDR3 sequence: CASSSLGTEAFF. The CDR3 DNA is TGTGCCAGCAGTTCTCTTGGGACTGAAGCTTTCTTT.

A note on this clonotype: A much more abundant neighbour one base away suggests this may be a read error. The chain combines TRBV20-1 with TRBJ2-3, with TRBD2 identical over 8 bases. Germline CDR1 DFQATT, CDR2 SNEGSKA (reference sequence). With 3 bases clipped from V and 1 base from J, the junction kept 3 bases outside the gene matches. CDR3 size: 14 residues. CDR3 residues: CSASGGAGTDTQYF. CDR3 in DNA: TGCAGTGCTAGCGGGGGGGCGGGCACAGATACGCAGTATTTT.

With regard to this clonotype: Its ends do not fully match the called genes, so a read error is possible. The chain recombines TRBV5-1 with TRBJ2-3, with D tentatively TRBD2 (5 bases). Germline V gene sequence: CDR1 SGHRS, CDR2 YFSETQ. The CDR3 length is 15 residues. The CDR3 DNA is TGCGCCGGCAGCGCTAGCTCTCCCAGCACAGATACGCAGTATTTT. Residues: CAGSASSPSTDTQYF.

A word on this clonotype: Just one base apart from a much larger clone, this may be a read error. The chain joins TRBV20-1 to TRBJ2-1; perhaps TRBD2 as D (5 bases). The germline V gene encodes CDR1 DFQATT and CDR2 SNEGSKA (reference sequence). The CDR3 loop spans 14 amino acids. Trimming stripped 1 base from V and 15 bases from J, with 22 bases between. CDR3 sequence: CSARGFWEPRGPFF. The CDR3 region has the DNA TGCAGTGCTAGAGGGTTTTGGGAGCCTCGAGGGCCGTTCTTC.

The V call is TRBV29-1, the J call TRBJ2-1; D is undetermined. V was trimmed by 4 bases and J by 6 bases, leaving 4 bases between them. Germline V lookup: CDR1 SQVTM, CDR2 ANQGSEA. The length of the CDR3 is 10 residues. The CDR3 is CSVGVNEQFF. The CDR3 DNA is TGCAGCGTTGGCGTCAATGAGCAGTTCTTC.

This chain connects TRBV25-1 to TRBJ2-7; 11 bases map to TRBD2. CDR3 length: 14 residues. With 2 bases clipped from V and 4 bases from J, the junction kept 1 base outside the gene matches. The germline CDR1 and CDR2 sequences are MGHDK and SYGVNS. The CDR3 reads CASSELAGGYEQYF. CDR3 bases: TGTGCCAGCAGTGAACTAGCGGGAGGTTACGAGCAGTACTTC.

The gene calls are TRBV13 and TRBJ2-7, with a possible D match to TRBD1 (6 bases). V lost 0 bases to trimming and J lost 3 bases, with 9 bases between them. The CDR3 sequence is 14 residues long. CDR1 and CDR2 (germline): PRHDT, FYEKMQ (reference sequence). Written as DNA, the CDR3 is TGTGCCAGCAGCTTAGGGGCCAGGGGCTACGAGCAGTACTTC. Protein sequence: CASSLGARGYEQYF.

The V call is TRBV5-1, the J call TRBJ2-2; no definite D call. V lost 1 base and J 3 bases, leaving 4 bases between the germline ends. Germline V gene lookup returns CDR1 SGHRS and CDR2 YFSETQ. CDR3 length: 13 amino acids. The CDR3: CASSLTHTGELFF. The CDR3 coding sequence is TGCGCCAGCAGCTTGACCCACACCGGGGAGCTGTTTTTT.

The genes are TRBV7-8 and TRBJ2-1; 9 nucleotides line up with TRBD1. Unmatched junction bases numbered 8, after V lost 4 bases and J lost 4 bases. Germline CDR1 SGHVS, CDR2 FQNEAQ. There are 16 residues in the CDR3. CDR3 sequence: CASSSLDRGLYNEQFF. The CDR3 DNA reads as TGTGCCAGCAGCTCCTTGGACAGGGGATTATACAATGAGCAGTTCTTC.

This clonotype was found a few times. The V call is TRBV5-4, the J call TRBJ2-2; TRBD1 matches at 12 bases. CDR3 length: 17 amino acids. Looked up from germline, CDR1 is SGHNT and CDR2 is YYREEE (reference sequence). The V and J ends lost 4 bases and 5 bases, in that order; junction bases with no gene match: 9. CDR3 sequence reads: CASSPPGQGAVTGELFF. CDR3 DNA: TGTGCCAGCAGCCCACCGGGACAGGGGGCGGTAACCGGGGAGCTGTTTTTT.

The rearrangement links TRBV29-1 to TRBJ2-7; D unresolved. The CDR3 is 13 amino acids. The germline V gene encodes CDR1 SQVTM and CDR2 ANQGSEA. The V end was cut by 0 bases, the J end by 9 bases, with 15 bases between. This chain's CDR3 is CSVEDSWAGGQYF. For the CDR3, the DNA is TGCAGCGTTGAAGATTCTTGGGCTGGCGGGCAGTACTTC.

The gene calls are TRBV20-1 and TRBJ2-1; TRBD2 matches at 14 bases. This CDR3 region has 16 residues. The V segment lost 2 bases and the J segment 2 bases; nucleotides outside the gene matches: 2. Germline CDR1 DFQATT, CDR2 SNEGSKA (reference sequence). CDR3 in DNA: TGCAGTGCTAGAACGGGACTAGCGGGAGCCTACAATGAGCAGTTCTTC. Amino acids: CSARTGLAGAYNEQFF.

This clonotype has a count of ten or more. V and J are TRBV20-1 and TRBJ1-2; TRBD1 matches 8 bases. Germline V gene sequence: CDR1 DFQATT, CDR2 SNEGSKA (reference sequence). The length of the CDR3 is 15 residues. With V trimmed by 4 bases and J by 5 bases, 12 bases remained unmatched. CDR3 in amino acids: CSATGSRQGRYGYTF. The CDR3 DNA follows: TGCAGTGCTACGGGGTCTAGACAGGGGAGGTATGGCTACACCTTC.

This clonotype was seen at least ten times. The chain links TRBV20-1 to TRBJ2-7, with 7 bases that match TRBD1. With V trimmed by 6 bases and J by 3 bases, 5 bases remained unmatched. The CDR3 totals 12 residues. CDR1 and CDR2 (germline): DFQATT, SNEGSKA (reference sequence). The CDR3 region has the DNA TGCAGTGCGGTGGCAGGGGGCTACGAGCAGTACTTC. Residues: CSAVAGGYEQYF.

This clonotype was picked up many times. This may arise from a read error, as a much more abundant clone is one base away. The V gene is TRBV6-2 or TRBV6-3, the J gene TRBJ1-5; 8 bases line up with TRBD1. Germline-derived CDR1 and CDR2 are MNHEY and SVGEGT. CDR3 length: 16 residues. Losses at the gene ends were 7 bases for V and 0 bases for J; bases not matched to a gene: 8. The CDR3 protein is CASTHRGAYSNQPQHF. CDR3 bases: TGTGCCAGCACCCACAGGGGGGCTTATAGCAATCAGCCCCAGCATTTT.

CDR3 bases: TGCAGTGTAGATGGGCGGGTCAGCACAGATACGCAGTATTTT. It translates to CSVDGRVSTDTQYF. The chain uses TRBV20-1 and TRBJ2-3; TRBD2 might be the D (5 bases). The V gene lost 7 bases and the J gene lost 0 bases, with 14 bases spanning the gap. The germline gives CDR1 DFQATT, CDR2 SNEGSKA (reference sequence). The length of the CDR3 is 14 residues.

As concerns this clonotype: A much larger clone differs by one base, so this may be a read error. The rearrangement uses TRBV21-1 and TRBJ2-7. TRBV21-1 represents a pseudogene. This CDR3 contains 15 residues. The CDR3 reads CASSKRRTDSYKQYF. The CDR3 bases are TGTGCCAGCAGCAAGAGGCGGACGGATTCCTACAAGCAGTACTTC.

This clonotype has only a few counts. The J gene is TRBJ2-3, the V gene TRBV5-4; TRBD2 aligns across 9 bases. The ends lost 0 bases at V and 2 bases at J; junction bases unmatched: 4. Germline values: CDR1 SGHNT, CDR2 YYREEE (reference sequence). This CDR3 is built from 16 residues. The CDR3 DNA sequence: TGTGCCAGCAGCTTGGGGACTAGCGCGATCACAGATACGCAGTATTTT. It encodes CASSLGTSAITDTQYF.

This chain connects TRBV21-1 to TRBJ2-3. TRBV21-1 is a listed pseudogene. CDR3 length: 13 residues. The CDR3 nucleotides are TGTGCCAGCAGCATGAAACGCACGGATACGCAGTATTTT. Protein product: CASSMKRTDTQYF.

V usage is TRBV3-1 and J usage is TRBJ1-2, with D uncertain. The ends were cut back, 4 bases at V and 3 bases at J, with 15 bases in the middle. Germline V gene lookup returns CDR1 LGHDT and CDR2 YNNKEL (reference sequence). CDR3 length: 15 residues. The CDR3: CASSPRSAGYYGYTF. CDR3 sequence (DNA): TGTGCCAGCAGCCCTCGCTCGGCGGGGTACTATGGCTACACCTTC.

This clonotype was counted many times. This rearrangement joins TRBV7-9 to TRBJ2-3; 11 nucleotides agree with TRBD1. The CDR3 loop spans 14 amino acids. CDR1 is SEHNR, CDR2 FQNEAQ, per germline (reference sequence). V lost 3 bases, J lost 6 bases, and 2 bases stayed unmatched. The CDR3 DNA sequence: TGTGCCAGCAGCTTCGGGACAGGGGGGGATACGCAGTATTTT. Amino acids: CASSFGTGGDTQYF.

Comment on this clonotype: Germline and junction disagree at one end, which may indicate a read error. J is TRBJ2-3 and V is TRBV13; D is ambiguous. This CDR3 is 12 amino acids long. Germline V gene sequence: CDR1 PRHDT, CDR2 FYEKMQ (reference sequence). This CDR3 is CVSSFFVDTQYF. CDR3 bases: TGTGTCAGCAGCTTCTTTGTAGATACGCAGTATTTT. The full variable domain, in which reference TRBV13 and TRBJ2-3 provide the parts outside the CDR3, is AAGVIQSPRHLIKEKRETATLKCYPIPRHDTVYWYQQGPGQDPQFLISFYEKMQSDKGSIPDRFSAQQFSDYHSELNMSSLELGDSALYFCVSSFFVDTQYFGPGTRLTVL.

The CDR3 bases are TGTGCCAGCAGTTACAGTCGGGACATCACCTCCTACGAGCAGTACTTC. It yields the protein CASSYSRDITSYEQYF. The chain is built from TRBV6-6 and TRBJ2-7; the D gene is possibly TRBD1 (6 bases). CDR1 and CDR2 (germline): MNHNY, SVGAGI (reference sequence). The CDR3 runs 16 residues. Trimming removed 2 bases at V and 0 bases at J, with 14 bases between.

The chain employs TRBV20-1 and TRBJ2-1; 13 bases line up with TRBD2. CDR1 and CDR2 (germline): DFQATT, SNEGSKA (reference sequence). With 0 bases clipped from V and 4 bases from J, the junction kept 12 bases outside the gene matches. This CDR3 spans 19 amino acids. The DNA for the CDR3 is TGCAGTGCTAGAGAACCCCTAAGACTAGCGGGGGGCAAATACAATGAGCAGTTCTTC. Translated: CSAREPLRLAGGKYNEQFF.

In this sample, this clonotype turned up a few times. The rearrangement joins TRBV28 to TRBJ2-4, with D possibly matching TRBD1 (6 bases). The CDR3 is 14 amino acids. Trimming stripped 8 bases from V and 7 bases from J, with 18 bases between. Germline V gene sequence: CDR1 MDHEN, CDR2 SYDVKM. CDR3 in amino acids: CASARTVMGNIQYF. The DNA of the CDR3 is TGTGCCAGCGCACGGACAGTGATGGGCAACATTCAGTACTTC.